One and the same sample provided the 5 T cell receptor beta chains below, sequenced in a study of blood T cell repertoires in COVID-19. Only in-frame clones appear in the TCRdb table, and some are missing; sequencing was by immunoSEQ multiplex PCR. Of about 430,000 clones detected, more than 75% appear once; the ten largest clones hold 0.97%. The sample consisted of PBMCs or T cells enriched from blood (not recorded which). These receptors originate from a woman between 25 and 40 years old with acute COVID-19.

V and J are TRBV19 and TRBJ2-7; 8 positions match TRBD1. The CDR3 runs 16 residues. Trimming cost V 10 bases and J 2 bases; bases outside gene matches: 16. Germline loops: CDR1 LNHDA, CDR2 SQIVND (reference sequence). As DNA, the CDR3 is TGTGCCACCAGCGGGTCCGGGACAGGTCCTCCCTACGAGCAGTACTTC. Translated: CATSGSGTGPPYEQYF.

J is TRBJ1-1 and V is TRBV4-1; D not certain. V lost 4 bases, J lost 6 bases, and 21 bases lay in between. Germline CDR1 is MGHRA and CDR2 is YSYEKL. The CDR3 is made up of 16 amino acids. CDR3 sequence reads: CASSRWNESARPEAFF. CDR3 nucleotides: TGCGCCAGCAGCCGATGGAATGAGTCCGCTAGACCTGAAGCTTTCTTT.

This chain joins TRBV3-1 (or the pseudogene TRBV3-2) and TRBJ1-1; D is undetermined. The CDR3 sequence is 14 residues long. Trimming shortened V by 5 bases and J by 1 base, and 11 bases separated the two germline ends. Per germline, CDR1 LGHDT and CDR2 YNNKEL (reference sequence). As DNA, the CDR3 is TGTGCCAGCAGCTCCCGGTCCTCGAACACTGAAGCTTTCTTT. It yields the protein CASSSRSSNTEAFF.

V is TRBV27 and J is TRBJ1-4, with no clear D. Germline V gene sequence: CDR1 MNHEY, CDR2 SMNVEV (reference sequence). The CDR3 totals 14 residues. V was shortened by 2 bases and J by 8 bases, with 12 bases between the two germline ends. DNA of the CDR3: TGTGCCAGCAGTTTAACCGCAATGGAGGAAAAACTGTTTTTT. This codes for CASSLTAMEEKLFF.

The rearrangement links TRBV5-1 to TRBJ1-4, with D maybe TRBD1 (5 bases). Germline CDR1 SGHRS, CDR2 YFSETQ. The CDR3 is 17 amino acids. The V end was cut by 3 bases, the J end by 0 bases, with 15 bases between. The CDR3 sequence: CASSSAGVTATNEKLFF. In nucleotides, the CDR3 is TGCGCCAGCAGCTCGGCGGGGGTTACTGCAACTAATGAAAAACTGTTTTTT. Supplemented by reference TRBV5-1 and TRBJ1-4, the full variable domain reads KAGVTQTPRYLIKTRGQQVTLSCSPISGHRSVSWYQQTPGQGLQFLFEYFSETQRNKGNFPGRFSGRQFSNSRSEMNVSTLELGDSALYLCASSSAGVTATNEKLFFGSGTQLSVL.